This TCR beta chain was captured in a study of T cell responses to AZD1222 COVID-19 vaccine. Study conclusions and caveats: Vaccine-related CD4 TCRs covered spike, predominating at 160-218 and 743-854. Spike-specific TCR breadth and depth both grew after two AZD1222 doses. It was only a handful of AZD1222 recipients who were seropositive at baseline. It should be noted that donors were predominantly white British and more often female, and clonal diversity was possibly underestimated.

On this clone itself: The antigen is undetermined.

Here immunoSEQ multiplex PCR was the method, and the copy in TCRdb shows in-frame clones only, minus some. The sample has 75,000 to 85,000 clones; about 88% are singletons. Germline loops: CDR1 SGHRS, CDR2 YFSETQ. This CDR3 spans 16 amino acids. V lost 2 bases, J lost 6 bases, and 20 bases lay in between. V usage is TRBV5-1 and J usage is TRBJ1-1; D ambiguous. The input for sequencing was peripheral blood, taken on day 0 of AZD1222 vaccination. The sequence was obtained from an adult in good health. The DNA of the CDR3 is TGCGCCAGCAGCTTTATGACGAGGGATGTCGGCCCTGAAGCTTTCTTT. Translated: CASSFMTRDVGPEAFF.